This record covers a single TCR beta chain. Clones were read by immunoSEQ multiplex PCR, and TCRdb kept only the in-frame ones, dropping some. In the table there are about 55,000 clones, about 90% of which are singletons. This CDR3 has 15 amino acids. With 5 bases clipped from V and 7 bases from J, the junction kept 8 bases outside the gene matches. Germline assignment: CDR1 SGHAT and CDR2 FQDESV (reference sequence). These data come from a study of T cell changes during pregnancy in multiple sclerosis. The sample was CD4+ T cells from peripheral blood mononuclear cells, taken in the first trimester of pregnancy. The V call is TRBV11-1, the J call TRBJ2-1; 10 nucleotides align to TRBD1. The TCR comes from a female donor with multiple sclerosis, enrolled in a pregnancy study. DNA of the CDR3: TGTGCCAGCAGCCCTCGGGACAGGGGAAAAAATGAGCAGTTCTTC. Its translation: CASSPRDRGKNEQFF.